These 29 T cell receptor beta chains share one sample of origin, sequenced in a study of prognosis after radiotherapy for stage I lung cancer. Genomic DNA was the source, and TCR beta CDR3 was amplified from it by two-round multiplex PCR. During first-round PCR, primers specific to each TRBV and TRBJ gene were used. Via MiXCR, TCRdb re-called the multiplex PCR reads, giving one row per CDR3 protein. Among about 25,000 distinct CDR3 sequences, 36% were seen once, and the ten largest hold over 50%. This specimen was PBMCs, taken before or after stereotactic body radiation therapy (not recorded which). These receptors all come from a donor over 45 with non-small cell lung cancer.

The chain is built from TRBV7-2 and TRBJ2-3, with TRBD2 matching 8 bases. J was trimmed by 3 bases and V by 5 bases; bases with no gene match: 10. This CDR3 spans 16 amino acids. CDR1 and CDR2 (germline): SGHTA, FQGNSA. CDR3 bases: TGTGCCAGCAGCCCAACTCGGGGGGGCCTTACAGATACGCAGTATTTT. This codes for CASSPTRGGLTDTQYF.

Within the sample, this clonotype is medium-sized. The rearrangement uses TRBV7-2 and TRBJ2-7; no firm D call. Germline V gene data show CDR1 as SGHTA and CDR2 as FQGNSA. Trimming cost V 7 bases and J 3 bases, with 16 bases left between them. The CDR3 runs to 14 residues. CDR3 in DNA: TGTGCCAGCACCCTCGACCCCAGCAGCTACGAGCAGTACTTC. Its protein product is CASTLDPSSYEQYF.

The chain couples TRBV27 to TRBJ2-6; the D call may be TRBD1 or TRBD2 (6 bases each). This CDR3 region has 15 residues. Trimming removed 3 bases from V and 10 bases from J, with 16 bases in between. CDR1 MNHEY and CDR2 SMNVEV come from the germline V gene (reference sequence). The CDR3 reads CASSLAGPQGNVLTF. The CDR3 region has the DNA TGTGCCAGCAGTTTGGCGGGACCCCAGGGGAACGTCCTGACTTTC.

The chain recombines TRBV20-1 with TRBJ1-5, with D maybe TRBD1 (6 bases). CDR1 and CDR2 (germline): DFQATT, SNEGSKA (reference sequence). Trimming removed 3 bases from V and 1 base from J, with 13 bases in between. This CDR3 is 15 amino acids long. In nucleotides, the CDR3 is TGCAGTGCTAGGGGACAAAGTGTAAGCAATCAGCCCCAGCATTTT. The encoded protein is CSARGQSVSNQPQHF.

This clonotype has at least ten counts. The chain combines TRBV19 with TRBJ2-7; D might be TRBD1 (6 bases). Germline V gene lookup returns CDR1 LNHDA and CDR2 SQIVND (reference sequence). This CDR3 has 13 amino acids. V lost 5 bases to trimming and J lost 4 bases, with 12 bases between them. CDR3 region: CASSDRLGYEQYF. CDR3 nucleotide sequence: TGTGCCAGTAGTGACAGGCTTGGATACGAGCAGTACTTC.

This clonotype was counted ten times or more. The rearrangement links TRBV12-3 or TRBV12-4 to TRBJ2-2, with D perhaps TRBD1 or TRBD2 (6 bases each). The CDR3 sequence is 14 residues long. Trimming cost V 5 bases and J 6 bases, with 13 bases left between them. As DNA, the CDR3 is TGTGCCAGCAGTCCGGGGGCGTTCGCCGGGGAGCTGTTTTTT. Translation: CASSPGAFAGELFF.

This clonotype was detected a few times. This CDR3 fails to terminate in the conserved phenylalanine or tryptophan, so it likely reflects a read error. The CDR3 DNA sequence: TGTGCCAGTAGTATAGATCGGCTAAACATTCAGTACCTC. The encoded protein is CASSIDRLNIQYL. The J gene is TRBJ2-4, the V gene TRBV19; no clear D. CDR1 is LNHDA, CDR2 SQIVND, per germline (reference sequence). Between the trimmed V and J ends, which lost 0 bases and 6 bases, there was a span of 6 bases. The length of the CDR3 is 13 residues.

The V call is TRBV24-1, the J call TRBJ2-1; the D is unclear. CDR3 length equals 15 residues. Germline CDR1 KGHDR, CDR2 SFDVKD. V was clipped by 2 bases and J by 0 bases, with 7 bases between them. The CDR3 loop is CATSDYKFSYNEQFF. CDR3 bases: TGTGCCACCAGTGATTACAAATTCTCCTACAATGAGCAGTTCTTC.

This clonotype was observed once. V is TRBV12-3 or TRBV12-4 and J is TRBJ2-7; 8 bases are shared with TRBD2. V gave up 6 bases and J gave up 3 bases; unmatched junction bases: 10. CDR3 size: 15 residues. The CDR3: CASRGNSGNNYEQYF. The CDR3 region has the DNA TGTGCCAGCAGGGGAAATAGCGGGAATAACTACGAGCAGTACTTC.

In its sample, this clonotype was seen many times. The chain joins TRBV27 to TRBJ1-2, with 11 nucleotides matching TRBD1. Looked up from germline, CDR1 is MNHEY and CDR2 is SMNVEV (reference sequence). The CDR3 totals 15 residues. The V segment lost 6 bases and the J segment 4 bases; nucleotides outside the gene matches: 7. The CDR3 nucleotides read TGTGCCAGCAGACTGGACAGGGGGCATTTCTATGGCTACACCTTC. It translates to CASRLDRGHFYGYTF.

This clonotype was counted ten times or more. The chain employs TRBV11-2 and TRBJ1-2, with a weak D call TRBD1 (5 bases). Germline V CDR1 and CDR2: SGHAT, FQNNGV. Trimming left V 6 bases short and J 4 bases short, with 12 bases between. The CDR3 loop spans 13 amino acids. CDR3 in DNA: TGTGCCAGCAGTCGGGACGGACTCTATGGCTACACCTTC. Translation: CASSRDGLYGYTF.

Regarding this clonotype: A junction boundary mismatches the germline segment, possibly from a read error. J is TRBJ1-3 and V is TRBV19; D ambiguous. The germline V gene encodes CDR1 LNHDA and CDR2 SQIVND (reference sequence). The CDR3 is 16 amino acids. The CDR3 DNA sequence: TGTGCCAGTAGTATATTGTCCCGGAGCTCTGGAAACACCATGTATTTT. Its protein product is CASSILSRSSGNTMYF. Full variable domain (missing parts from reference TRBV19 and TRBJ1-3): DGGITQSPKYLFRKEGQNVTLSCEQNLNHDAMYWYRQDPGQGLRLIYYSQIVNDFQKGDIAEGYSVSREKKESFPLTVTSAQKNPTAFYLCASSILSRSSGNTMYFGEGSWLTVV.

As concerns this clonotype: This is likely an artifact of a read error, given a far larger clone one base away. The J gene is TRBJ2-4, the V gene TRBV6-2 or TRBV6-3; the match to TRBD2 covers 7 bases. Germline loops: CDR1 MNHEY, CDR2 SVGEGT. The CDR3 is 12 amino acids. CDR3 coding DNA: TGTGCCATCAGTTCGGGGGGATACATTCAGTACTTC. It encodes CAISSGGYIQYF.

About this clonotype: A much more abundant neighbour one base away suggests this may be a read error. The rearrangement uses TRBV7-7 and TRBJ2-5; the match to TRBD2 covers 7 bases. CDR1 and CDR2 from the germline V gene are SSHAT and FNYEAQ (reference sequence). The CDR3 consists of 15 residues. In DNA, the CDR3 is TGTGCTAGCAGCCCTTTGCGCGGGACTAAAGAGACCCAGTACTTC. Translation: CASSPLRGTKETQYF.

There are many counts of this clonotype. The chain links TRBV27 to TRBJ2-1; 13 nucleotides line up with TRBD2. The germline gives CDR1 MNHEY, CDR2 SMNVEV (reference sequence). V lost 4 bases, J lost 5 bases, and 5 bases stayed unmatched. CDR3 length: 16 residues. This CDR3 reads CASSSPGTSGDNEQFF. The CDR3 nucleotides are TGTGCCAGCAGTTCCCCCGGGACTAGCGGGGACAATGAGCAGTTCTTC.

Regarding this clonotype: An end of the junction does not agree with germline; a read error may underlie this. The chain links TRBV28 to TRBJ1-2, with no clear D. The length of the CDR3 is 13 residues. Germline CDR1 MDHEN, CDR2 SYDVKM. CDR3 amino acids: CASSVVQPYCYTF. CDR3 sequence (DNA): TGTGCCAGCAGTGTGGTACAGCCCTATTGCTACACCTTC.

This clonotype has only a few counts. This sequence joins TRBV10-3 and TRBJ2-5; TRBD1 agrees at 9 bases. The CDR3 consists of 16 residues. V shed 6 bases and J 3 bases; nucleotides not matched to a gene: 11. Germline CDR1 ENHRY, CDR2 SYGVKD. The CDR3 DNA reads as TGTGCCATCAGCCCCCGGGACAGGGAGAATGAAGAGACCCAGTACTTC. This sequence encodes CAISPRDRENEETQYF.

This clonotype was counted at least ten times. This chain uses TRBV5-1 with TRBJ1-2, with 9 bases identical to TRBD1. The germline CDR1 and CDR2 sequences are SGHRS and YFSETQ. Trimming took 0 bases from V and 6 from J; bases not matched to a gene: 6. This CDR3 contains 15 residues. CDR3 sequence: CASSLEGQGWDGYTF. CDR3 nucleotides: TGCGCCAGCAGCTTGGAGGGACAGGGTTGGGATGGCTACACCTTC.

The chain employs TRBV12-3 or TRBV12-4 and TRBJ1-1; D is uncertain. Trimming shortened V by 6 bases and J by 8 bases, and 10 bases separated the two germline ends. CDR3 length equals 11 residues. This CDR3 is CASSQFAEAFF. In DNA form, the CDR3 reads TGTGCCAGCAGCCAATTCGCAGAAGCTTTCTTT.

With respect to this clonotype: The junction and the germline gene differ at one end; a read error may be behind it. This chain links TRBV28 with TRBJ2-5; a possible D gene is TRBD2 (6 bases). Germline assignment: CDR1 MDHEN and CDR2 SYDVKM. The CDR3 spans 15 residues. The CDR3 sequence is CASRDLARVKETQYF. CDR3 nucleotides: TGTGCCAGCAGGGATCTAGCGAGAGTTAAAGAGACACAGTACTTC.

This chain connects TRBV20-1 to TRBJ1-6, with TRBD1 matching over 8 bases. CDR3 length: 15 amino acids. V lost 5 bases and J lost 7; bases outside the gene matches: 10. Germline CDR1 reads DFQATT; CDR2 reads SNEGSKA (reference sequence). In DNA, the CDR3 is TGCAGTGCTGGCCACGGGACAGGCGGAAATTCACCCCTCCACTTT. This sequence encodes CSAGHGTGGNSPLHF.

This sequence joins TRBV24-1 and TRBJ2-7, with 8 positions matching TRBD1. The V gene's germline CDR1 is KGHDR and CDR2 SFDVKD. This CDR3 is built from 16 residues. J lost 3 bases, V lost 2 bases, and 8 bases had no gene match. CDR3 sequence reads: CATSDSDGQGVYEQYF. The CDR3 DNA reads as TGTGCCACCAGTGATTCCGATGGACAGGGAGTCTACGAGCAGTACTTC.

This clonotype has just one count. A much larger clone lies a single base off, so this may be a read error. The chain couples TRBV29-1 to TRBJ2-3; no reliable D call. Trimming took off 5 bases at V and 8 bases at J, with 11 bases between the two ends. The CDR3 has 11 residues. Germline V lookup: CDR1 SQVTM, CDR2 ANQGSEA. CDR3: CSVPLVVTQYF. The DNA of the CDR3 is TGCAGCGTTCCCCTAGTTGTTACGCAGTATTTT.

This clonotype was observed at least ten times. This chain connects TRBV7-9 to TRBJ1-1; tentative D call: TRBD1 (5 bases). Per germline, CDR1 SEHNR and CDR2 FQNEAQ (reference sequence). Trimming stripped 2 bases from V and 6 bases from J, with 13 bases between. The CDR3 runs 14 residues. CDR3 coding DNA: TGTGCCAGCAGCTTAAGTTCGGGGGTCCCTGAAGCTTTCTTT. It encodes CASSLSSGVPEAFF.

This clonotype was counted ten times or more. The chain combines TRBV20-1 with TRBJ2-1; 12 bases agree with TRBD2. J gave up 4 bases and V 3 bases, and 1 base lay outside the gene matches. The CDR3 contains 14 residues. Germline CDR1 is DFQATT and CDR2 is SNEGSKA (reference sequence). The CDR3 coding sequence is TGCAGTGCTAGGACTAGCGGGGGATACAATGAGCAGTTCTTC. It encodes CSARTSGGYNEQFF.

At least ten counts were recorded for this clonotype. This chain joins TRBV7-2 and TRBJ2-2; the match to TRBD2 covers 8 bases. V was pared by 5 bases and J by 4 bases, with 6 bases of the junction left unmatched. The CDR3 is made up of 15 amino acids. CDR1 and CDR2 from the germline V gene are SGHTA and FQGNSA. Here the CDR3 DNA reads TGTGCCAGCAGCCGAATAGCGGGAAGCACCGGGGAGCTGTTTTTT. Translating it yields CASSRIAGSTGELFF.

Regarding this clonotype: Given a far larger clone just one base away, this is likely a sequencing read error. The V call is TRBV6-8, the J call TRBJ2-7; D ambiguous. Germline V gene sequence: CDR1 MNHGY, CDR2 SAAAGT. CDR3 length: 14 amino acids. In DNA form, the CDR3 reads TGTGTCAGCAGACCCCCGGAACCCCCCTACGAGCAGTACTTC. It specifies CVSRPPEPPYEQYF.

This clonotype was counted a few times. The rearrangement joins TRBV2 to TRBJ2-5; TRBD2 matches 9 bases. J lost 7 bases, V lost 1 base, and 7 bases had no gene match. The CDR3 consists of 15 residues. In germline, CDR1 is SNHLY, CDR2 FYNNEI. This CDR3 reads CASSEVAGGLGTQYF. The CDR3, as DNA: TGTGCCAGCAGTGAAGTCGCGGGAGGGCTGGGGACCCAGTACTTC.

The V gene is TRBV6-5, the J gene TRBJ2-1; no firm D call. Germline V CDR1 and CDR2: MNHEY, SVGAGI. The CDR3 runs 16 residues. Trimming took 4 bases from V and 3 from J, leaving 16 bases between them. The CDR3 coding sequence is TGTGCCAGCAGTTCCCTCGGAATAGAGGACTACAATGAGCAGTTCTTC. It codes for CASSSLGIEDYNEQFF.